The 3 T cell receptor beta chains in this list originate from one sample, sequenced in a study of neoadjuvant anti-PD-1 for oral cavity cancer. Assay: immunoSEQ multiplex PCR; the TCRdb copy retains only in-frame clones and omits some. Of about 37,000 clones in the sample, roughly two fifths were seen once. As for time point: after neoadjuvant nivolumab, at surgical resection. The sample was tumor tissue, taken after nivolumab (anti-PD-1) treatment. These receptors were obtained from a person aged 40-85 years with oral cavity squamous cell carcinoma.

This clone was seen ten or more times. This chain links TRBV5-1 with TRBJ2-2; perhaps TRBD2 as D (7 bases). The V gene lost 3 bases and the J gene lost 6 bases, with 18 bases spanning the gap. This CDR3 is 16 amino acids long. The germline V gene encodes CDR1 SGHRS and CDR2 YFSETQ. The CDR3 DNA follows: TGCGCCAGCAGCTCTGCGGGGGCGGCCAAGGCCGGGGAGCTGTTTTTT. This gives the protein CASSSAGAAKAGELFF.

The chain joins TRBV19 to TRBJ2-3; D might be TRBD2 (6 bases). The CDR3 sequence is 14 residues long. CDR1 and CDR2 from the germline V gene are LNHDA and SQIVND (reference sequence). V lost 4 bases to trimming and J lost 5 bases, with 13 bases between them. The CDR3 bases are TGTGCCAGTAGTACGACGGGAGTGGTAGATACGCAGTATTTT. Translated, it gives CASSTTGVVDTQYF.

The chain employs TRBV7-3 and TRBJ1-1; D gene ambiguous. The germline V gene encodes CDR1 SGHTA and CDR2 FQGTGA. This CDR3 spans 13 amino acids. V lost 2 bases, J lost 1 base, and 5 bases lay in between. CDR3 sequence reads: CASSLLTNTEAFF. DNA of the CDR3: TGTGCCAGCAGCTTATTGACGAACACTGAAGCTTTCTTT.